The 6 T cell receptor beta chains presented below share a single source sample, sequenced in a study of control samples from healthy donors and cancer patients. Profiled with immunoSEQ multiplex PCR; TCRdb holds only in-frame clones, not every one. Of 150,000 to 200,000 clones detected, around 94% appear once; the ten largest clones hold over 1.3%. The sample was blood. The receptors come from a woman under 30 in good health.

The chain carries TRBV21-1 and TRBJ1-1. TRBV21-1 is shown as a pseudogene. The CDR3 is 12 residues long. The CDR3 reads CASTRSSPEAFF. The CDR3 DNA is TGTGCCAGCACCCGAAGTTCCCCTGAAGCTTTCTTT.

V is TRBV19 and J is TRBJ2-5; D is possibly TRBD1 or TRBD2 (6 bases each). The ends were cut back, 10 bases at V and 5 bases at J, with 26 bases in the middle. There are 16 residues in the CDR3. The V gene's germline CDR1 is LNHDA and CDR2 SQIVND (reference sequence). The CDR3 nucleotides read TGTGCCACCTCACAGCCCAGGGGACGCGGAGGGGAGACCCAGTACTTC. Translating gives CATSQPRGRGGETQYF.

This chain links TRBV2 with TRBJ2-7; D may be TRBD1 (5 bases). Trimming removed 4 bases at V and 8 bases at J, with 9 bases between. The CDR3 totals 11 residues. CDR1 and CDR2 (germline): SNHLY, FYNNEI. The CDR3 here is CASSGQGQQYF. The CDR3 DNA sequence: TGTGCCAGCAGTGGTCAGGGCCAGCAGTACTTC.

This chain joins TRBV11-3 and TRBJ1-2; a weak D match, TRBD1 (6 bases). Trimming pared 1 base from V and 4 bases from J, leaving 13 bases between. CDR3 length: 15 amino acids. Germline assignment: CDR1 SGHNT and CDR2 YENEEA. The CDR3 here is CASSLGETRGYGYTF. The CDR3 nucleotides read TGTGCCAGCAGCTTAGGAGAGACCAGGGGCTATGGCTACACCTTC.

This clone has just a few counts. The CDR3 DNA reads TGTGCCAGCAGTGATCCCGGCGCGGGGAAAAAACTGTTTTTT. Protein product: CASSDPGAGKKLFF. V usage is TRBV25-1 and J usage is TRBJ1-4; D remains unclear. The CDR3 extends over 14 amino acids. The V gene lost 3 bases and the J gene lost 9 bases, with 14 bases spanning the gap. CDR1 MGHDK and CDR2 SYGVNS come from the germline V gene.

CDR3 loop: CASSFVGGPRETQYF. DNA of the CDR3: TGTGCCAGCAGCTTTGTGGGAGGGCCGAGAGAGACCCAGTACTTC. J is TRBJ2-5 and V is TRBV7-2; 7 nucleotides match TRBD2. Trimming cost V 3 bases and J 4 bases; bases outside gene matches: 8. CDR3 length: 15 amino acids. The germline V gene encodes CDR1 SGHTA and CDR2 FQGNSA.